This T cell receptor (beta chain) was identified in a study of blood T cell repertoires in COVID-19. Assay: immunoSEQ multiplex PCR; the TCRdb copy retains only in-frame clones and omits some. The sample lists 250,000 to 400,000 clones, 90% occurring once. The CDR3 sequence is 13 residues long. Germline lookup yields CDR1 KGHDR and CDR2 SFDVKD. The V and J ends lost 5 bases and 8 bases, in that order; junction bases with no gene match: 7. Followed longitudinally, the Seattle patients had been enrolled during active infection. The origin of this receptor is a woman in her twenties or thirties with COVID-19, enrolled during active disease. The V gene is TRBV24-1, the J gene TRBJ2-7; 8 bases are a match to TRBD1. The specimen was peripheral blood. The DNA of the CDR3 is TGTGCCACCAGTGGGGCAGGGGGCACAAAGCAGTACTTC. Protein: CATSGAGGTKQYF.